This TCR beta chain was retrieved from a study of PD-1 blockade in mismatch repair-deficient tumors. Whole-study context: All were previously treated, progressing patients with eleven to twelve mismatch repair-deficient cancer types. Study-level results: After pembrolizumab, tumor-resident clones rose rapidly, then generally contracted before radiologic responses.

Only in-frame clones appear in the TCRdb table, and some are missing; sequencing was by immunoSEQ multiplex PCR. The sample has about 15,000 clones; approximately 80% are singletons. Time point in this sample: approximately nine-day in vitro stimulation with candidate neoantigen peptide 5. TCR sequencing covered three patients who responded to pembrolizumab. Roughly 7 ELISpot-reactive neoantigen peptides each drove an approximately ten-day in vitro stimulation. The CDR3 has 14 residues. V was shortened by 3 bases and J by 0 bases, with 7 bases between the two germline ends. Germline CDR1 ENHRY, CDR2 SYGVKD. In the case of this clone: Antigen: not known.

The TCR sequence derives from an adult with mismatch repair-deficient cancer. The material was cells cultured in vitro, obtained from a patient treated with pembrolizumab. This chain uses TRBV10-3 with TRBJ2-3; D not certain. CDR3 sequence: CAISDGASTDTQYF. The DNA for the CDR3 is TGTGCCATCAGTGATGGCGCTAGCACAGATACGCAGTATTTT.